A selection of T cell receptor beta chains follows, all from one sample in a study of post-analysis software for immune sequencing data. MiXCR, applied by TCRdb to the PCR reads, yields one record per CDR3 protein. Of a few hundred thousand distinct CDR3 sequences listed, roughly 36% are singletons. Material for sequencing was blood. These receptors originate from a girl under 18 with multiple sclerosis. Both conserved end residues are part of each CDR3. Each record gives: V gene, clone size, D gene, J gene, CDR3 DNA, CDR3 protein. A D gene is named only where the DNA matches it firmly. Clone size, where shown, is once, few, many, or a class for clones that have expanded.

v_gene: TRBV9; abundance: .; d_gene: .; j_gene: TRBJ2-1; CDR3nt: TGTGCCAGCAGCGTAGGAGAACTAGATTACAATGAGCAGTTCTTC; CDR3aa: CASSVGELDYNEQFF
v_gene: TRBV20-1; abundance: .; d_gene: .; j_gene: TRBJ2-3; CDR3nt: TGCAGTGCCCTTGGTAGGGCCCCCACAGATACGCAGTATTTT; CDR3aa: CSALGRAPTDTQYF
v_gene: TRBV12-3/TRBV12-4; abundance: .; d_gene: .; j_gene: TRBJ1-2; CDR3nt: TGTGCCAGCAGTTTTGGGGTTTATGGCTACACCTTC; CDR3aa: CASSFGVYGYTF
v_gene: TRBV12-3/TRBV12-4; abundance: .; d_gene: .; j_gene: TRBJ2-7; CDR3nt: TGTGCCAGCAGTCTTGGGACGGACCGAGAGCAGTACTTC; CDR3aa: CASSLGTDREQYF
v_gene: TRBV5-1; abundance: .; d_gene: .; j_gene: TRBJ2-1; CDR3nt: TGCGCCAGCAGCTTCCTCAGGGGCGAGGACAATGAGCAGTTCTTC; CDR3aa: CASSFLRGEDNEQFF
v_gene: TRBV7-9; abundance: .; d_gene: .; j_gene: TRBJ1-2; CDR3nt: TGTGCCAGCAGCCAAGGAGATGCCAGAAGGTCCGGTGGTGGCTACACCTTC; CDR3aa: CASSQGDARRSGGGYTF
v_gene: TRBV28; abundance: once; d_gene: .; j_gene: TRBJ2-1; CDR3nt: TGTGCCAGCAGTTTTAGTAGCAGGGGCAATGAGCAGTTCTTC; CDR3aa: CASSFSSRGNEQFF
v_gene: TRBV5-5; abundance: few; d_gene: .; j_gene: TRBJ2-1; CDR3nt: TGTGCCAGCAGCTTGGACCCACAGGCCGGACCCTACAATGAGCAGTTCTTC; CDR3aa: CASSLDPQAGPYNEQFF
v_gene: TRBV5-1; abundance: .; d_gene: TRBD1; j_gene: TRBJ2-7; CDR3nt: TGCGTCAGCAGCTTGGGACAGGGGGCCTACAATGAGCAGTACTTC; CDR3aa: CVSSLGQGAYNEQYF
v_gene: TRBV28; abundance: .; d_gene: TRBD2; j_gene: TRBJ2-1; CDR3nt: TGTGCCAGCAGTCCACTACGACTAGCGGGATACAATGAGCAGTTCTTC; CDR3aa: CASSPLRLAGYNEQFF
v_gene: TRBV20-1; abundance: .; d_gene: TRBD1; j_gene: TRBJ2-3; CDR3nt: TGCAGTGCTATCTCACAGGGGCCTACTAGCACAGATACGCAGTATTTT; CDR3aa: CSAISQGPTSTDTQYF
v_gene: TRBV12-3/TRBV12-4; abundance: few; d_gene: .; j_gene: TRBJ2-7; CDR3nt: TGTGCCAGCAGCACGGGGCCTCCCGACTTTGCGTACTTC; CDR3aa: CASSTGPPDFAYF
v_gene: TRBV12-3/TRBV12-4; abundance: few; d_gene: TRBD2; j_gene: TRBJ2-7; CDR3nt: TGTGCCAGCAGCCGACGGGGGGGCCAGATCTACGAGCAGTACTTC; CDR3aa: CASSRRGGQIYEQYF
v_gene: TRBV6-2/TRBV6-3; abundance: .; d_gene: TRBD1; j_gene: TRBJ1-1; CDR3nt: TGTGCCAGCAGTTGGGACAGCGAGTACACTGAAGCTTTCTTT; CDR3aa: CASSWDSEYTEAFF
v_gene: TRBV6-6; abundance: few; d_gene: TRBD1; j_gene: TRBJ1-5; CDR3nt: TGTGCCAGCAACAAAGGACAGGCAAACGTGGAGCCCCAGCATTTT; CDR3aa: CASNKGQANVEPQHF
v_gene: TRBV29-1; abundance: many; d_gene: .; j_gene: TRBJ2-1; CDR3nt: TGCAGCGTGGGGACGCCTTACAATGAGCAGTTCTTC; CDR3aa: CSVGTPYNEQFF
v_gene: TRBV6-1; abundance: .; d_gene: TRBD1; j_gene: TRBJ2-7; CDR3nt: TGTGCCAGCAGTCAGCCGGGACAGGGGGGATACGAGCAGTACTTC; CDR3aa: CASSQPGQGGYEQYF
v_gene: TRBV10-2; abundance: .; d_gene: .; j_gene: TRBJ2-7; CDR3nt: TGCGCCAGCAGTGAAGGCGGGGCCCCAGCCTACGGGCAGTACTTC; CDR3aa: CASSEGGAPAYGQYF
v_gene: TRBV6-5; abundance: .; d_gene: .; j_gene: TRBJ1-2; CDR3nt: TGTGCCAGCTGTGGGTTATATTATGGCTACACCTTC; CDR3aa: CASCGLYYGYTF
v_gene: TRBV7-6; abundance: .; d_gene: .; j_gene: TRBJ1-2; CDR3nt: TGTGCCAGCAGCCCTTCCGCGGGGGACGGCTATGGCTACACCTTC; CDR3aa: CASSPSAGDGYGYTF
v_gene: TRBV6-6; abundance: .; d_gene: .; j_gene: TRBJ2-7; CDR3nt: TGTGCCAGCAGTTACTGTGATACGGAGGGATACGAGCAGTACTTC; CDR3aa: CASSYCDTEGYEQYF
v_gene: TRBV25-1; abundance: .; d_gene: TRBD2; j_gene: TRBJ2-2; CDR3nt: TGTGCCAGCAGTGTAGCGGGAGACGCTACCGGGGAGCTGTTTTTT; CDR3aa: CASSVAGDATGELFF
v_gene: TRBV7-9; abundance: .; d_gene: .; j_gene: TRBJ1-4; CDR3nt: TGTGCCAGCAGCTTAGCGCTTGGGCCAACTAATGAAAAACTGTTTTTT; CDR3aa: CASSLALGPTNEKLFF
v_gene: TRBV4-1; abundance: .; d_gene: TRBD2; j_gene: TRBJ2-1; CDR3nt: TGCGCCAGCAGCCACCTAAGCGGGGGCTACAATGAGCAGTTCTTC; CDR3aa: CASSHLSGGYNEQFF
v_gene: TRBV20-1; abundance: .; d_gene: .; j_gene: TRBJ2-5; CDR3nt: TGCAGTGCTAGAATTCCCGAGAGGGAGACCCAGTACTTC; CDR3aa: CSARIPERETQYF
v_gene: TRBV9; abundance: .; d_gene: .; j_gene: TRBJ1-5; CDR3nt: TGTGCCAGCAGCGTAGTCAGGGACGGTCAGCCCCAGCATTTT; CDR3aa: CASSVVRDGQPQHF
v_gene: TRBV25-1; abundance: .; d_gene: .; j_gene: TRBJ1-6; CDR3nt: TGTGCCAGCAGTGCCAACGACGCCTATAATTCACCCCTCCACTTT; CDR3aa: CASSANDAYNSPLHF
v_gene: TRBV6-1; abundance: .; d_gene: .; j_gene: TRBJ1-5; CDR3nt: TGTGCCAGCAGTGACACCGACAATCAGCCCCAGCATTTT; CDR3aa: CASSDTDNQPQHF
v_gene: TRBV5-1; abundance: few; d_gene: .; j_gene: TRBJ1-2; CDR3nt: TGCGCCAGCAGCTCGGGAGGAGGGATCGGAGGCTACACCTTC; CDR3aa: CASSSGGGIGGYTF
v_gene: TRBV4-1; abundance: .; d_gene: TRBD2; j_gene: TRBJ2-1; CDR3nt: TGCGCCAGCAGCCAAGGACTAGCGGGGGGAGGGAGTGAGCAGTTCTTC; CDR3aa: CASSQGLAGGGSEQFF
v_gene: TRBV4-2; abundance: few; d_gene: TRBD2; j_gene: TRBJ2-7; CDR3nt: TGTGCCAGCAACCATACTAGCGGGGGGGAAGCGGACGAGCAGTACTTC; CDR3aa: CASNHTSGGEADEQYF
v_gene: TRBV7-8; abundance: .; d_gene: .; j_gene: TRBJ2-5; CDR3nt: TGTGCCAGCAGCTTATACCAGGGACCGGTCGAGACCCAGTACTTC; CDR3aa: CASSLYQGPVETQYF
v_gene: TRBV7-8; abundance: few; d_gene: .; j_gene: TRBJ1-2; CDR3nt: TGTGCCAGCAGCTACAGGACAGCTAACTATGGCTACACCTTC; CDR3aa: CASSYRTANYGYTF
v_gene: TRBV20-1; abundance: .; d_gene: .; j_gene: TRBJ2-2; CDR3nt: TGCAGTGCTAGACCAGGGACCGGGCAGGCCGGGGAGCTGTTTTTT; CDR3aa: CSARPGTGQAGELFF
v_gene: TRBV5-5; abundance: few; d_gene: .; j_gene: TRBJ2-1; CDR3nt: TGTGCCAGCAGCTTGTGGGACCATAATGAGCAGTTCTTC; CDR3aa: CASSLWDHNEQFF
v_gene: TRBV5-1; abundance: few; d_gene: TRBD1; j_gene: TRBJ2-7; CDR3nt: TGTGCCAGCAGCCCCCGGGGGACAGGTCGCTACGAGCAGTACTTC; CDR3aa: CASSPRGTGRYEQYF